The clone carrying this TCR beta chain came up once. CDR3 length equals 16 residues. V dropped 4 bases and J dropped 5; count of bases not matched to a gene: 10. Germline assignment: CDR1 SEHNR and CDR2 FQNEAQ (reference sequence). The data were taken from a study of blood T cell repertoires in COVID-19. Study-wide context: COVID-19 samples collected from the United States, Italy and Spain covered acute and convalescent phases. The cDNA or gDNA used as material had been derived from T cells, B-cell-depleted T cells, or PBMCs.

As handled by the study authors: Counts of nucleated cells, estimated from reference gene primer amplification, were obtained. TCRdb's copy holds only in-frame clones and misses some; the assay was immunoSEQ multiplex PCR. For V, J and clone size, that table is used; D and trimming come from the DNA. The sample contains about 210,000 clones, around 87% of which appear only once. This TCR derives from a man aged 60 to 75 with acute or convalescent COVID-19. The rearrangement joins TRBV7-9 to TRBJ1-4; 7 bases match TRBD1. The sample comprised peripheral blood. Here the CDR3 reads CASSSGGTAVNEKLFF. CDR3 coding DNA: TGTGCCAGCAGCTCAGGTGGGACAGCCGTCAATGAAAAACTGTTTTTT.